Included here is one T cell receptor beta chain sequence, with context. This clone's antigen is unknown. One base away there is no much larger clone; base qualities are not given. The donors were healthy, HIV-negative adults who had no recently reported acute infections or vaccinations. Every donor was a Caucasian adult living in Nashville, Tennessee, USA. Magnetic negative selection was used to enrich CD4+ T cells, after which naive cells were positively selected on CD45RA and the negative fraction became the memory subset. After blood collection by leukapheresis, PBMCs were isolated using Ficoll-Histopaque density gradient centrifugation and then cryopreserved in the vapor phase of liquid nitrogen. Analytical flow cytometry was used to check the purity and quantity of each magnetically sorted T cell population. From each sorted fraction, genomic DNA was isolated and quantified by UV absorbance on a Nanodrop 2000c.

This sample stems from a study of shared clonotypes between healthy human individuals (dated by TCRdb to the early 2020s). As for the study more broadly: The cohort comprised two women and a few men aged 18 to 49 years. To increase sequencing depth and limit assay-specific biases, different laboratories used diverse techniques to prepare libraries and sequence TCR repertoires. The study deeply sequenced blood TCR repertoires of about five healthy adults to estimate repertoire size and the extent of clonotype sharing between individuals. Leukapheresis yielded between about 0.85 and 10 billion PBMCs per donor. Per donor, three plates each were used for CD4 naive and CD4 memory, two for CD8 naive, and one for CD8 memory. The research as a whole found: Even with the large sequencing depth, rarefaction of the sorted-subset datasets indicated that sequencing was incomplete. Sampling was restricted to blood, and TCR repertoires in tissues likely differ from the TCR repertoires found in blood. Larger estimated clonotype richness was generally found for naive subsets than for memory subsets. Pairwise subsampling indicated that sequencing depth was expected to affect the degree of clonotype sharing among donors. Roughly 5% of naive CD4, approximately 3.7% of naive CD8, approximately 2.2% of memory CD4, and about 0.4% of memory CD8 clonotypes were shared across a few donors. Clonotypes shared by all four sorted-subset donors showed higher generation probabilities than non-shared clonotypes. The genetic and exposure-history diversity represented was limited by the small number of donors.

Using the deep immunoSEQ assay, TCR CDR3 regions were amplified from genomic DNA by multiplex PCR. For each cell subset, the extracted genomic DNA was distributed evenly across all wells of several immunoSEQ 96-well plates, and each plate served as one replicate. For sorted subsets, around 0.2 ug of genomic DNA, equivalent to around 30,000 T cell genomes, went into each replicate PCR. Purified libraries were measured with a Qubit 3.0 fluorometer, size-checked on a Bioanalyzer 2100, and measured again with the KAPA Library Quantification kit. Each immunoSEQ 96-well plate was sequenced on its own single-read 150-cycle Illumina NextSeq 550 flow cell. The study's processing was this. The immunoSEQ output contained only junctional sequences without quality scores, so filtering could not match that applied to full-length reads. Sequences were annotated with PyIR, a Python wrapper for IgBLAST v1.9, and V/J genes and CDR3 were assigned using IMGT germline references. Reads with weak V/J assignments (E-value above 1e-6), missing CDR3, stop codons, out-of-frame junctions, or ambiguous translated residues were removed. V3J clonotypes were defined by identical inferred V gene, J gene, and CDR3 amino acid sequence. To compute the percentage overlap between repertoires, the number of shared unique clonotypes was divided by the size of the smaller repertoire. Repertoire richness was assessed with RTK rarefaction, the Chao1 estimator, and Recon v2.1 estimates of unobserved clonotypes. Generation probabilities were computed with OLGA for all TCRbeta clonotypes obtained by the gDNA method from several donors. What TCRdb holds here is the immuneACCESS table cut down to in-frame rearrangements. Part of the clones is not present; checked against another copy, under half of the missing clones reflect an unresolved V gene, and the others are unexplained. For V, J and clone size, that table is used; D and trimming come from the DNA. Present in this sample are around 2.3 million clones, 90% to 96% of which were seen just once. The ten biggest clones cover around 0.13% of the sample.

Between the V and J ends, shortened by 5 bases and 1 base respectively, the junction contains 11 bases. Inclusive of the bounding cysteine and phenylalanine, the CDR3 is 14 residues long. The entry retains the CDR3 DNA only, 42 bases that are in frame from base 1. CDR1 and CDR2, looked up from the germline V gene (reference sequence), are SEHNR and FQNEAQ. The chain was built from TRBV7-9 and TRBJ1-2, with a weak D call of TRBD1 (6 bases match). Input material: naive CD4+ T cells sorted from blood. The cell subset or site label here, explained by the study, means: CD45RA+ positively selected. The sequence was obtained from a young man in good health. The CDR3 protein is CASSTGQFNYGYTF. The DNA sequence is as follows: TGTGCCAGCAGCACCGGACAGTTTAACTATGGCTACACCTTC.